This TCR beta chain was identified in a study of resident and recirculating memory T cells in vitiligo. Study-level information: Samples were epidermis from two lesional and two nonlesional sites, plus PBMCs. Genomic DNA was extracted from whole homogenized samples, with no cell sorting. Study-level points and caveats: Clonality differed among vitiligo lesions, with no unique dominant clone.

As to this clone: Its cognate antigen is unknown.

Looked up from germline, CDR1 is MDHEN and CDR2 is SYDVKM. Trimming took off 4 bases at V and 5 bases at J, with 11 bases between the two ends. The CDR3 covers 13 residues. Produced via immunoSEQ multiplex PCR; TCRdb's table is partial and in-frame only. The repertoire holds around 76,000 clones, approximately 90% seen once, with over 4% in the top ten. The source material was blood. The chain employs TRBV28 and TRBJ2-5; weak D call: TRBD2 (7 bases). This clonotype originated in a male donor with vitiligo. This CDR3 reads CASSWGGGETQYF. Written as DNA, the CDR3 is TGTGCCAGCAGTTGGGGAGGGGGGGAGACCCAGTACTTC. Drawing the rest from reference TRBV28 and TRBJ2-5, the complete variable domain is DVKVTQSSRYLVKRTGEKVFLECVQDMDHENMFWYRQDPGLGLRLIYFSYDVKMKEKGDIPEGYSVSREKKERFSLILESASTNQTSMYLCASSWGGGETQYFGPGTRLLVL.